The source of this TCR beta chain is a study of OX40 agonist ivuxolimab in advanced cancers. Study background: Patients received ivuxolimab, an agonistic anti-OX40 (CD134) antibody.

Blood specimens came from baseline, cycle 4 day 1, and cycle 7 day 1. Study conclusions and caveats: Among T cells, CD8+ cells averaged more expanded clones than CD4+ cells.

TCRdb's table, derived via immunoSEQ multiplex PCR, lists solely in-frame clones and lacks some. The sample includes 80,000 or so clones, roughly 84% seen only once; the top ten take around 0.31%. In regard to this clone: Its target is not known.

This CDR3 comprises 16 residues. With 0 bases clipped from V and 7 bases from J, the junction kept 9 bases outside the gene matches. Looked up from germline, CDR1 is SGDLS and CDR2 is YYNGEE. The sequence was obtained from an adult with an advanced solid tumor such as melanoma, head and neck, liver or kidney cancer. The sample was CD4+ or CD8+ T cells sorted from blood, taken in a trial of the OX40 agonist ivuxolimab. The chain employs TRBV9 and TRBJ1-4, with 7 bases lining up with TRBD1. The CDR3: CASSVDSRQGGEKLFF. CDR3 DNA: TGTGCCAGCAGCGTAGATTCCCGACAGGGAGGTGAAAAACTGTTTTTT. Complete variable domain (other parts from reference TRBV9 and TRBJ1-4): DSGVTQTPKHLITATGQRVTLRCSPRSGDLSVYWYQQSLDQGLQFLIQYYNGEERAKGNILERFSAQQFPDLHSELNLSSLELGDSALYFCASSVDSRQGGEKLFFGSGTQLSVL.